This TCR beta chain was sequenced during a study of shared clonotypes between healthy human individuals. Overall study findings and caveats: Several donors showed sharing of approximately 5% of naive CD4 clonotypes. Naive subsets usually exceeded memory subsets in estimated richness.

With V trimmed by 5 bases and J by 2 bases, 13 bases remained unmatched. This CDR3 spans 17 amino acids. From germline, CDR1 is PRHDT and CDR2 FYEKMQ (reference sequence). In the case of this clone: Antigen specificity is unknown.

Data came from immunoSEQ multiplex PCR; TCRdb stores just in-frame clones and leaves some out. The sample lists about 1.1 million clones, roughly 77% occurring once. All donors were Caucasian adults living in Nashville, Tennessee. The authors divided CD4+ cells into CD45RA+ naive and CD45RA-negative memory subsets. This clonotype was sampled from a man younger than 35 in good health. Some clones in this sample may be carry-over from other donors' samples. The sequencing sample was made of memory CD4+ T cells from PBMCs. Subset in this sample: CD45RA-negative fraction. The chain has TRBV13 and TRBJ2-3; 7 nucleotides line up with TRBD2. The CDR3 protein is CASSPSVGGRATDTQYF. In DNA, the CDR3 is TGTGCCAGCAGCCCCTCCGTGGGTGGGAGGGCCACAGATACGCAGTATTTT.